These T cell receptor beta chains were read from a single sample in a study of T-cell memory formation after mild COVID-19. TCRdb recomputed calls from the 5' RACE reads with MiXCR, one row per CDR3 protein. Here the sample spans around 450,000 distinct CDR3 sequences, more than 20% being singletons. The source material was PBMCs or a T cell subset sorted from them (not recorded which). The origin of the receptors is an adult woman who had mild COVID-19 (a few samples of this study predate the infection). Cell type and time point are not known. The CDR3 runs from the conserved cysteine through the conserved F or W. D genes are given only for firm matches. Where a row states a size, it is once, few, many or the class of an expanded clone; other rows omit it.

>many|TRBJ1-1|TRBD1|TRBV7-2
TGTGCCAGCGGACAGGGGCCCAACACTGAAGCTTTCTTT
CASGQGPNTEAFF
>.|TRBJ2-1|TRBD2|TRBV2
TGTGCCAGCAGTGAGGGCGGGAGTCCGGATGAGCAGTTCTTC
CASSEGGSPDEQFF
>.|TRBJ2-3|.|TRBV5-1
TGCGCCAGCAGTCCCCAGCGGCCTAGGGTAGATACGCAGTATTTT
CASSPQRPRVDTQYF
>.|TRBJ2-1|TRBD1|TRBV5-1
TGCGCCAGCACCCAGTCTTCGACAGGGCTCTACAATGAGCAGTTCTTC
CASTQSSTGLYNEQFF
>.|TRBJ2-1|.|TRBV7-6
TGTGCCAGCAGCCCAAAGGCCGGGAGAGCCAATGAGCAGTTCTTC
CASSPKAGRANEQFF
>few|TRBJ2-3|.|TRBV29-1
TGCAGCGTCCAGACTACCCTCGGCACAGATACGCAGTATTTT
CSVQTTLGTDTQYF
>few|TRBJ1-1|TRBD1|TRBV20-1
TGCAGCCTTAGTCCCGGGACAGGGGTCACTGAAGCTTTCTTT
CSLSPGTGVTEAFF
>.|TRBJ2-7|.|TRBV19
TGTGCCAGTACTTGGGGAGGGGACAATGGCGAGCAGTACTTC
CASTWGGDNGEQYF
>.|TRBJ2-4|.|TRBV15
TGTGCCACCAGCAGAGGAGGGGATGGGGCCAAAAACATTCAGTACTTC
CATSRGGDGAKNIQYF
>.|TRBJ1-5|TRBD1|TRBV5-1
TGCGCCAGCAGCCCTGACAGGGAGCAGCCCCAGCATTTT
CASSPDREQPQHF
>few|TRBJ2-6|.|TRBV12-3/TRBV12-4
TGTGCCTCTGGGGCCAACGTCCTGACTTTC
CASGANVLTF
>few|TRBJ2-5|.|TRBV24-1
TGTGCCACCAGTGATCCGGGACTTGAAGAGACCCAGTACTTC
CATSDPGLEETQYF
>.|TRBJ2-3|TRBD1|TRBV10-3
TGTGCCATCAGTCTCCCGGGACAGGGGCTATCAGATACGCAGTATTTT
CAISLPGQGLSDTQYF
>few|TRBJ2-5|TRBD1|TRBV14
TGTGCCAGCAGCCTCGACACGACAGGGACGGAGACCCAGTACTTC
CASSLDTTGTETQYF
>.|TRBJ1-6|.|TRBV6-6
TGTGCCAGCAGTTACCGGCAGACTAATTCACCCCTCCACTTT
CASSYRQTNSPLHF
>.|TRBJ2-1|TRBD2|TRBV29-1
TGCAGCGTTGTCCATATAGCGGGAGCGAGAGGTGGGAATGAGCAGTTCTTC
CSVVHIAGARGGNEQFF
>many|TRBJ2-5|.|TRBV20-1
TGCAGTGCTCTAGGACTAAGAGAGACCCAGTACTTC
CSALGLRETQYF
>few|TRBJ2-2|.|TRBV20-1
TGCAGTGCTAGCCCCGGGGTTAGAACCGGGGAGCTGTTTTTT
CSASPGVRTGELFF
>.|TRBJ2-7|.|TRBV7-6
TGTGCCAGCAGCTTACAGGCGGACGAGCAGTACTTC
CASSLQADEQYF
>few|TRBJ2-1|.|TRBV13
TGTGCCAGCAGCTCTGCCCAGGGGGAGCAGTTCTTC
CASSSAQGEQFF
>few|TRBJ2-2|TRBD2|TRBV4-1
TGCGCCAGCAGCCAAGATGGGGTTCGAGCGGGGGGGCCCACCGGGGAGCTGTTTTTT
CASSQDGVRAGGPTGELFF
>.|TRBJ1-4|TRBD1|TRBV20-1
TGCAGTGCCGCCGACAGGGGCACTAATGAAAAACTGTTTTTT
CSAADRGTNEKLFF
>many|TRBJ2-7|.|TRBV24-1
TGTGCCACCAGTGACCTCTACGAGCAGTACTTC
CATSDLYEQYF
>.|TRBJ1-1|TRBD1|TRBV20-1
TGCAGTGCTAGATCCTTCCCGACAGGGCGCCTGGGGACTGAAGCTTTCTTT
CSARSFPTGRLGTEAFF
>.|TRBJ2-7|.|TRBV18
TGTGCCAGCTCACCACGGGGGTTAGGGGGCTACGAGCAGTACTTC
CASSPRGLGGYEQYF
>few|TRBJ1-3|.|TRBV5-6
TGTGCCAGCAGCATAGGACGGGGGGCAGGAAACACCATATATTTT
CASSIGRGAGNTIYF
>few|TRBJ2-3|TRBD1|TRBV6-5
TGTGCCAGCAGTGAAACAGGGGGTACGCAGTATTTT
CASSETGGTQYF
>.|TRBJ2-1|.|TRBV19
TGTGCCAGTAGTATAGTCGGTAGCATGCGAGTGGGTGAGCAGTTCTTC
CASSIVGSMRVGEQFF
>few|TRBJ2-3|.|TRBV12-3/TRBV12-4
TGTGCCAGCAGATCGGGGCCAGATACGCAGTATTTT
CASRSGPDTQYF
>few|TRBJ2-3|.|TRBV18
TGTGCCAGCTCACCACCATCTGCGGGGCCGCAGTATTTT
CASSPPSAGPQYF
>.|TRBJ2-7|TRBD2|TRBV29-1
TGCAGCGTTGATTTTTCCGGGACTAGCGGGCACGAGCAGTACTTC
CSVDFSGTSGHEQYF
>few|TRBJ2-5|.|TRBV11-2
TGTGCCAGCAGCTTAGCGAGCACCCGCTTCCCGGAGACCCAGTACTTC
CASSLASTRFPETQYF
>.|TRBJ1-2|TRBD1|TRBV3-1
TGTGCCAGCAGCCTACTTGGAGGGGGCGCGACTGGCTACACCTTC
CASSLLGGGATGYTF
>.|TRBJ2-1|TRBD2|TRBV12-3/TRBV12-4
TGTGCCAGCACCAGCGGGGGGGCCTATGAGCAGTTCTTC
CASTSGGAYEQFF
>few|TRBJ1-2|.|TRBV15
TGTGCCACCAGCAGAGAATCATATGGCTACACCTTC
CATSRESYGYTF
>.|TRBJ2-6|TRBD2|TRBV5-1
TGCGCCAGCAGCTTGTGGACTAGCGGGGGGAACTCTGGGGCCAACGTCCTGACTTTC
CASSLWTSGGNSGANVLTF
>.|TRBJ1-6|.|TRBV12-3/TRBV12-4
TGTGCCAGCGGGTCTTTAGGACAGAAATATTCACCCCTCCACTTT
CASGSLGQKYSPLHF
>.|TRBJ2-2|.|TRBV4-1
TGCGCCAGCAGCCAGCCCGGGAGGGGGCATGGTGTTACCGGGGAGCTGTTTTTT
CASSQPGRGHGVTGELFF
>few|TRBJ2-7|.|TRBV5-1
TGCGCCAGCAGCTTGACCAGGGCCGAAAGGTACGAGCAGTACTTC
CASSLTRAERYEQYF
>.|TRBJ1-5|.|TRBV4-1
TGCGCCAGCAGCCAAGATACCGAGACAGGCAATCAGCCCCAGCATTTT
CASSQDTETGNQPQHF
>.|TRBJ1-1|.|TRBV5-1
TGCGCCAGCAGCTTGAGTGGTGTTAACACTGAAGCTTTCTTT
CASSLSGVNTEAFF
>.|TRBJ2-2|.|TRBV11-3
TGTGCCAGCAGCTTAGTAGAGGACACCGGGGAGCTGTTTTTT
CASSLVEDTGELFF
>many|TRBJ2-7|TRBD1|TRBV5-1
TGCGCCAGCAGCCCCCGGACAGGGTGGGAGCAGTACTTC
CASSPRTGWEQYF
>.|TRBJ2-1|.|TRBV27
TGTGCCAGCAGTTTATCGGGCGTGGTGGGGGGAACCCTCTACAATGAGCAGTTCTTC
CASSLSGVVGGTLYNEQFF
>few|TRBJ2-5|.|TRBV4-2
TGTGCCAGCAGCCGGGGACTTTCAGAAGAGACCCAGTACTTC
CASSRGLSEETQYF
>.|TRBJ2-1|TRBD2|TRBV7-2
TGTGCCAGCAGCTTTACCGGGACTAGCGGGGGGGTCAATGAGCAGTTCTTC
CASSFTGTSGGVNEQFF
>few|TRBJ1-2|.|TRBV9
TGTGCCAGCAGCGTAGCTTGGGACGAGGACTATGGCTACACCTTC
CASSVAWDEDYGYTF
>.|TRBJ1-1|TRBD1|TRBV20-1
TGCAGTGCTCCTCGGTGGGGACAGTTGAACACTGAAGCTTTCTTT
CSAPRWGQLNTEAFF